This T cell receptor (beta chain) was recorded in a study of OX40 agonist ivuxolimab in advanced cancers. For the study at large: In this trial design, patients received ivuxolimab intravenously at 0.01 to 10 mg/kg every 2 weeks. Whole-study findings and limits: Antigen specificity of clonally expanded peripheral T cells was not established. Nonresponders included some who also had low normalized T-cell clonal expansion.

With regard to this clone: What it recognizes is unknown.

Systemic immunosuppression or a history of autoimmune disease excluded patients. Clones were read by immunoSEQ multiplex PCR, and TCRdb kept only the in-frame ones, dropping some. Found here are more than 45,000 clones, 75% to 90% of them singletons; the top ten hold about 0.74%. Here the sequenced sample was CD4+ or CD8+ T cells sorted from blood, taken in a trial of the OX40 agonist ivuxolimab. The TCR sequence derives from an adult with an advanced solid tumor such as melanoma, head and neck, liver or kidney cancer.

This chain's CDR3 is CASSEGGSGVGGYTF. For the CDR3, the DNA is TGTGCCAGCAGTGAAGGAGGGAGCGGGGTTGGTGGCTACACCTTC. The chain combines TRBV6-1 with TRBJ1-2; D remains ambiguous. V lost 1 base and J lost 7, with 16 bases in between. Germline V gives CDR1 MNHNS, CDR2 SASEGT. This CDR3 contains 15 residues.